The entry below gives a single T cell receptor (beta chain) sequence along with its context. The repertoire was sequenced with immunoSEQ multiplex PCR; TCRdb's copy has only in-frame clones and lacks some. The sample lists around 190,000 clones; 65% to 80% were seen once. The data originate from a study of blood T cell repertoires in COVID-19. On the study more broadly: Samples came from the United States, Italy and Spain, spanning acute and convalescent COVID-19.

The V gene end was trimmed by 0 bases and the J gene end by 7 bases; junction bases not matched to a gene: 11. CDR3 length equals 16 residues. Germline V gene lookup returns CDR1 MGHRA and CDR2 YSYEKL. The chain is built from TRBV4-1 and TRBJ1-1; TRBD1 matches at 7 bases. The sequenced sample consisted of peripheral blood. This receptor was obtained from a woman aged 45-65 years with acute or convalescent COVID-19. For the CDR3, the DNA is TGCGCCAGCAGCCAAGACCCTCTCAGACAGGGCCGTGAAGCTTTCTTT. Protein sequence: CASSQDPLRQGREAFF.